This T cell receptor (beta chain) was identified in a study of PD-1 blockade in classical Hodgkin lymphoma (dated by TCRdb to between 2020 and 2021). With respect to the entire study: Nivolumab dosing was 3 mg/kg intravenously every 2 weeks, continuing until either disease progression or unacceptable toxicity. The study used TCR beta sequencing and CyTOF to define a peripheral blood immune signature of response to PD-1 blockade in classical Hodgkin lymphoma. Points the paper makes about the study in general: Baseline TCR diversity was reported to be lower in newly diagnosed patients than in healthy donors, and even lower in relapsed/refractory patients. By C4D1, a significant rise was seen in CD4+ TCR diversity but not in CD8+ TCR diversity (p=0.0027 vs p=0.16), and the rise was most apparent among complete responders (p=0.02). Among trial patients, those achieving complete response had baseline diversity similar to that of newly diagnosed patients, while diversity was significantly lower in partial responders and progressors. The study was limited to a single clinical trial cohort, and causes of repertoire differences, possibly disease activity or prior therapy, remained undefined. Lower diversity was observed in patients in whom nivolumab was started less than 1 year after ASCT, and these patients were excluded from later analyses so that confounding by immune reconstitution would be avoided.

The time point tag for this specimen amounts to: cycle 4 day 1 (C4D1), after 5 to 7 weeks of nivolumab. Relapse after autologous stem cell transplantation had occurred in all trial patients, and cohorts A, B and C were distinguished by prior brentuximab vedotin exposure. The trial cohort comprised 60 or so patients with relapsed/refractory classical Hodgkin lymphoma whose best overall responses were complete response, partial response or progressive disease. Single-agent nivolumab was administered to trial patients in the multi-cohort phase II CheckMate 205 trial. An independent review committee assessed best overall response by applying the 2007 International Working Group response criteria. Trial PBMCs were collected immediately before nivolumab initiation (C1D1) and during therapy at cycle 2 day 1 and cycle 4 day 1. Peripheral blood was collected in 8 mL Vacutainer Cell Preparation Tubes, from which PBMCs were isolated by centrifugation and then cryopreserved.

Genomic DNA was extracted with the Qiagen DNeasy kit from unsorted PBMCs and from negatively selected CD4+ and CD8+ fractions. TCR beta CDR3 regions were amplified by immunoSEQ multiplex PCR using primers annealing to V and J segments. A synthetic immune receptor repertoire was used to minimize amplification bias, and any residual bias was removed computationally once sequencing was done. The authors' pipeline ran thus. Repertoire diversity was quantified as the Shannon entropy index using custom Python scripts. Unsorted, CD4+ and CD8+ repertoires were examined separately, except in combined analyses, for which CD4+ and CD8+ sequences were merged in silico. A clone was considered expanded if an increase in frequency of at least 2-fold after treatment relative to C1D1 was found, and a pseudocount of 0.5 was applied to clones undetected at baseline. Singleton clones were defined as clones with 0 or 1 copy at C1D1, and non-singleton clones were defined as clones with 2 or more copies. Clones expanded in unsorted samples were labelled as CD4+, CD8+ or unknown by matching protein sequences in sorted samples from the same patient. Wilcoxon tests on paired samples were used to test diversity changes from C1D1 to C4D1. Here the immuneACCESS table is served through TCRdb, limited to in-frame sequences with V and J called. Missing clones are a known gap in these copies; in checked studies unresolved V genes cover under half, and the rest lacks a known reason. For V, J and clone size, that table is used; D and trimming come from the DNA. The sample has approximately 93,000 clones on record, approximately 78% of them singletons. The biggest ten clones account for over 8% of the sample.

About this clone: The antigen it recognizes is unknown. No quality values exist for individual bases; no much larger clone is one base distant.

The germline V gene (reference sequence) gives CDR1 as SGHNT and CDR2 as YYREEE. Relative to germline, V is 9 bases shorter and J is 2 bases shorter, with 17 bases between their ends. Including the terminal cysteine and phenylalanine, the CDR3 comprises 14 residues. The CDR3 DNA has 42 bases and is translated from base 1. The origin of this receptor is a human donor with classical Hodgkin lymphoma. The receptor chain draws on TRBV5-4 and TRBJ1-2; the D gene cannot be named for sure. The specimen was peripheral blood mononuclear cells (PBMCs), collected before the fourth cycle of nivolumab. The encoded CDR3 is CATGVEPQNYGYTF. Read as DNA, the sequence is TGTGCCACTGGGGTTGAGCCCCAAAACTATGGCTACACCTTC.